Listed below are T cell receptor beta chains from one sample, sequenced in a study of blood T cell repertoires in COVID-19. Method: immunoSEQ multiplex PCR; TCRdb's copy keeps in-frame clones and lacks some. The sample has 130,000 to 150,000 clones; about 76% are singletons. Sequencing used peripheral blood. The receptors were sampled from a woman aged 65 to 85 with COVID-19, enrolled during active disease. The CDR3 runs from the conserved cysteine through the conserved F or W. D genes are given only for firm matches. Expanded clones get a size class; other rows say once, few or many, or leave the size out.

- TRBJ2-3 TRBV5-1 TRBD1 CASSDQGAGRTDTQYF TGCGCCAGCAGCGACCAGGGGGCAGGTAGGACAGATACGCAGTATTTT
few TRBJ1-2 TRBV27 TRBD1 CASPRRPGTGGEWDYGYTF TGTGCCAGTCCCCGAAGGCCCGGGACAGGGGGTGAATGGGACTATGGCTACACCTTC
- TRBJ1-2 TRBV18 - CASSPTRISRDGGYTF TGTGCCAGCTCACCCACTAGAATCTCCCGGGATGGAGGCTACACCTTC
- TRBJ1-5 TRBV6-5 - CAGRHRVSNQPQHF TGTGCCGGCAGACACAGGGTTAGCAATCAGCCCCAGCATTTT
few TRBJ2-3 TRBV10-3 - CATQSGNPQYF TGTGCCACCCAATCAGGGAATCCGCAGTATTTT
- TRBJ2-7 TRBV5-1 TRBD1 CASSQGQGRSYEQYF TGCGCCAGCAGTCAAGGACAGGGCCGCTCCTACGAGCAGTACTTC
- TRBJ2-5 TRBV28 - CASSPLGQAQETQYF TGTGCCAGCAGTCCCCTTGGGCAGGCCCAAGAGACCCAGTACTTC
- TRBJ1-1 TRBV29-1 - CSVEDRGRGTEAFF TGCAGCGTTGAAGACAGGGGTCGGGGCACTGAAGCTTTCTTT
- TRBJ1-2 TRBV28 TRBD1 CASSYRDRVHGYTF TGTGCCAGCAGTTACCGGGACAGGGTCCATGGCTACACCTTC
- TRBJ2-3 TRBV6-4 TRBD1 CASREGTGPTDTQYF TGTGCCAGCAGAGAAGGGACAGGGCCCACAGATACGCAGTATTTT
- TRBJ2-3 TRBV19 TRBD1 CASSQRTGWDTQYF TGTGCCAGTAGTCAAAGGACAGGCTGGGATACGCAGTATTTT
- TRBJ2-1 TRBV7-3 TRBD1 CASSRTGTDYNEQFF TGTGCCAGCAGTCGTACCGGGACAGACTACAATGAGCAGTTCTTC
- TRBJ2-3 TRBV5-6 - CASSLAWRTGGTDTQYF TGTGCCAGCAGCTTGGCCTGGAGGACGGGAGGCACAGATACGCAGTATTTT
few TRBJ1-4 TRBV7-2 - CASSLSGKPGEKLFF TGTGCCAGCAGCTTATCGGGAAAACCAGGCGAAAAACTGTTTTTT
- TRBJ1-3 TRBV6-2/TRBV6-3 TRBD1 CASSRHRGSGNTIYF TGTGCCAGCAGTCGCCACAGGGGATCTGGAAACACCATATATTTT
- TRBJ1-6 TRBV6-6 - CASSYQGGGSPLHF TGTGCCAGCAGTTACCAAGGGGGTGGTTCACCCCTCCACTTT
once TRBJ2-1 TRBV14 - CASSPQTSHGYNEQFF TGTGCCAGCAGCCCTCAGACTAGTCATGGATACAATGAGCAGTTCTTC
- TRBJ2-3 TRBV15 TRBD1 CATSREYRGPDTQYF TGTGCCACCAGCAGAGAATACAGGGGACCAGATACGCAGTATTTT
- TRBJ2-5 TRBV10-3 - CAISDPEAAAQETQYF TGTGCCATCAGTGACCCCGAGGCAGCAGCCCAAGAGACCCAGTACTTC
- TRBJ1-1 TRBV19 - CASSTRGGTEAFF TGTGCCAGTAGTACCCGGGGGGGCACTGAAGCTTTCTTT
- TRBJ1-1 TRBV3-1/TRBV3-2 TRBD1 CASSVGTGNTEAFF TGTGCCAGCAGCGTTGGGACAGGTAACACTGAAGCTTTCTTT
- TRBJ2-7 TRBV27 TRBD1 CASSDRGGNYEQYF TGTGCCAGCAGTGACAGGGGGGGAAACTACGAGCAGTACTTC
few TRBJ2-3 TRBV7-9 TRBD2 CASSFLAGGPGDTQYF TGTGCCAGCAGCTTCCTAGCGGGGGGGCCGGGAGATACGCAGTATTTT
- TRBJ1-4 TRBV2 - CASSQTEINEKLFF TGTGCCAGCAGTCAGACAGAGATAAATGAAAAACTGTTTTTT
- TRBJ1-5 TRBV19 - CASSPVGGGSNQPQHF TGTGCCAGTTCCCCAGTGGGGGGTGGGAGCAATCAGCCCCAGCATTTT
once TRBJ1-1 TRBV28 - CASRAQRGLTNTEAFF TGTGCCAGCAGAGCCCAAAGAGGACTCACTAACACTGAAGCTTTCTTT
once TRBJ2-7 TRBV28 - CASGGSKNEQYF TGTGCCAGCGGGGGGTCGAAAAACGAGCAGTACTTC
once TRBJ2-5 TRBV6-1 TRBD2 CASSESGARETQYF TGTGCCAGCAGTGAAAGCGGGGCCCGAGAGACCCAGTACTTC
- TRBJ2-2 TRBV6-5 - CASGRTGANTGELFF TGTGCCAGCGGCCGAACGGGGGCGAACACCGGGGAGCTGTTTTTT
- TRBJ2-5 TRBV5-1 TRBD2 CASSSGLAGETQYF TGCGCCAGCAGCTCGGGACTAGCGGGGGAAACCCAGTACTTC
- TRBJ2-3 TRBV10-3 TRBD2 CATQTSGAADTQYF TGTGCCACACAGACTAGCGGGGCAGCAGATACGCAGTATTTT
- TRBJ2-7 TRBV7-9 - CASSDDISEQYF TGTGCCAGCAGCGACGACATATCCGAGCAGTACTTC
- TRBJ1-6 TRBV5-5 - CASSLGTGYNSPLHF TGTGCCAGCAGCTTGGGAACAGGTTATAATTCACCCCTCCACTTT
- TRBJ1-4 TRBV12-3/TRBV12-4 - CASSQSRGGKLFF TGTGCCAGCAGTCAGAGCAGGGGCGGAAAACTGTTTTTT
- TRBJ1-6 TRBV28 TRBD1 CASSLWTGELHF TGTGCCAGCAGTTTATGGACAGGGGAGCTCCACTTT
- TRBJ1-1 TRBV6-1 TRBD1 CASSELQGEAFF TGTGCCAGCAGTGAATTACAGGGGGAAGCTTTCTTT
- TRBJ2-7 TRBV10-3 TRBD1 CAISAGQGPSYEQYF TGTGCCATCAGTGCAGGACAGGGTCCTTCCTACGAGCAGTACTTC
- TRBJ2-3 TRBV9 TRBD2 CASSVEAGGVADTQYF TGTGCCAGCAGCGTAGAGGCGGGGGGGGTGGCAGATACGCAGTATTTT
- TRBJ2-2 TRBV5-1 - CASSLRQSTGELFF TGCGCCAGCAGCTTGAGACAAAGCACCGGGGAGCTGTTTTTT
- TRBJ1-4 TRBV5-4 - CASSLAGHGEKLFF TGTGCCAGCAGCTTGGCAGGGCACGGAGAAAAACTGTTTTTT
- TRBJ1-2 TRBV6-5 - CASISQGYYGYTF TGTGCCAGCATATCCCAGGGATACTATGGCTACACCTTC
once TRBJ2-1 TRBV30 - CAWRRTGAKEQFF TGTGCCTGGAGGCGGACGGGAGCCAAGGAGCAGTTCTTC
- TRBJ2-3 TRBV30 TRBD1 CAWTRGLGQGADTQYF TGTGCCTGGACCAGAGGCTTGGGACAGGGTGCAGATACGCAGTATTTT
- TRBJ1-2 TRBV3-1/TRBV3-2 TRBD1 CASSPEGTGGLYGYTF TGTGCCAGCAGCCCGGAGGGGACAGGGGGCCTCTATGGCTACACCTTC
- TRBJ1-2 TRBV6-1 - CASTEQGLPGYGYTF TGTGCCAGCACCGAACAGGGCCTACCGGGCTATGGCTACACCTTC
- TRBJ2-7 TRBV3-1/TRBV3-2 TRBD2 CASSQDSGTSGYEQYF TGTGCCAGCAGCCAGGATTCCGGGACTAGCGGCTACGAGCAGTACTTC
- TRBJ2-7 TRBV19 TRBD2 CASSISGTYEQYF TGTGCCAGTAGTATTAGCGGGACCTACGAGCAGTACTTC
- TRBJ1-1 TRBV25-1 TRBD1 CASSGENRGTEAFF TGTGCCAGCAGTGGTGAGAACAGGGGCACTGAAGCTTTCTTT
- TRBJ2-3 TRBV10-2 - CATVDISPSTDTQYF TGCGCCACCGTCGACATTTCTCCTAGCACAGATACGCAGTATTTT
few TRBJ2-7 TRBV6-2/TRBV6-3 TRBD2 CASSLFLLAGAPYEQYF TGTGCCAGCAGTCTTTTTCTACTAGCGGGGGCCCCCTACGAGCAGTACTTC
- TRBJ1-2 TRBV18 TRBD1 CASSHRQGSNYGYTF TGTGCCAGCTCACACAGACAGGGCTCTAACTATGGCTACACCTTC